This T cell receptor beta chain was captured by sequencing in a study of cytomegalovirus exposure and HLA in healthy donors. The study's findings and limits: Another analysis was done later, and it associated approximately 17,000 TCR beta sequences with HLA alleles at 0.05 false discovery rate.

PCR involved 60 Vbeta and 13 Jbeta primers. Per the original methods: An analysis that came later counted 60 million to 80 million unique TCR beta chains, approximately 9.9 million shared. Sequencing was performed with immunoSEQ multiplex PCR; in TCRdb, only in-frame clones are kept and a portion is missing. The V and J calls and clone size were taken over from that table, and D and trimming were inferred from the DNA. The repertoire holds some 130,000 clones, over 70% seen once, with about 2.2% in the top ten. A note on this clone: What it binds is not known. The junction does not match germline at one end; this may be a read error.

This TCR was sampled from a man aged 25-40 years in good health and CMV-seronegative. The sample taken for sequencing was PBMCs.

DNA for the CDR3: TGTGCCGTCAGGGTGGCGAACACTGAAGCTTTCTTT. This codes for CAVRVANTEAFF. The V call is TRBV10-3, the J call TRBJ1-1; perhaps TRBD1 as D (5 bases). Germline loops: CDR1 ENHRY, CDR2 SYGVKD. The CDR3 totals 12 residues.